This T cell receptor beta chain was recorded in a study of persistence of HIV-infected CD4 T cells. Study-wide background: A couple of participants gave one leukapheresis sample; others gave up to about 180 mL blood repeatedly.

Concerning this clone itself: Its antigen is not identified.

Study-wide results and limits: Degenerate expanded CDR3beta sequences were enriched among CMV- and Gag-responding cells. Rare CMV-responding cells carrying HIV-1 proviruses were not analyzed separately for TCR.

Germline assignment: CDR1 LGHDT and CDR2 YNNKEL (reference sequence). This CDR3 spans 17 amino acids. The junction had 10 bases not matched to a gene; V was cut back by 4 bases and J by 1 base. The immunoSEQ assay was version 4, run in survey mode. Method: immunoSEQ multiplex PCR; TCRdb's copy keeps in-frame clones and lacks some. Here the sample spans 64,000 or so clones, more than 70% being singletons. Cells were stimulated with overlapping HIV-1 Gag 15-mer peptides. CD40L-negative CD69-negative CD45RO-high memory CD4+ T cells were sorted as populations depleted of antigen-responding cells. Undetectable plasma HIV-1 RNA below 50 copies/mL lasted at least 4 years.

The TCR sequence derives from an adult man with HIV who was CMV-seropositive. Specimen: CD4+ T cells sorted from PBMCs after approximately 20-hour stimulation, collected from a patient who received antiretroviral therapy. The chain carries TRBV3-1 (or the pseudogene TRBV3-2) and TRBJ1-2; 9 bases line up with TRBD1. CDR3 region: CASSRRDRELYNYGYTF. Written as DNA, the CDR3 is TGTGCCAGCAGCCGTCGGGACAGGGAGTTATATAACTATGGCTACACCTTC.